Listed below are T cell receptor beta chains from one sample, sequenced in a study of blood T cell repertoires in COVID-19. Libraries were prepared by immunoSEQ multiplex PCR; TCRdb keeps only in-frame clonotypes and omits some of them. The table has 90,000 to 120,000 clones, approximately 88% seen once. The specimen sequenced was peripheral blood. The source of these receptors is a man aged 45-65 years with active or convalescent COVID-19. Both conserved end residues are part of each CDR3. The D gene is left open where the match is weak. Clone sizes are given selectively: once, few, many, or a class where the clone is expanded.

J gene	clone size	D gene	V gene	CDR3 DNA	CDR3 protein
TRBJ2-6	-	-	TRBV19	TGTGCCAGTAGCCCCTCCAGGGCTGGGGCCAACGTCCTGACTTTC	CASSPSRAGANVLTF
TRBJ1-3	-	TRBD1	TRBV5-6	TGTGCCAGCAGCTTGGCGGACAGGGGGCGCGGAAACACCATATATTTT	CASSLADRGRGNTIYF
TRBJ1-2	-	-	TRBV27	TGTGCCAGCAGTTTATCGAGCACGAACCGGCAAGGCGGGAGCTACACCTTC	CASSLSSTNRQGGSYTF
TRBJ1-1	few	-	TRBV9	TGTGCCAGCAGCGTAGGTATACAGGGAAGAATCGGCACTGAAGCTTTCTTT	CASSVGIQGRIGTEAFF
TRBJ1-4	-	-	TRBV5-4	TGTGCCAGCAGCTCAAAAGCGGGGGCGGGAAATGAAAAACTGTTTTTT	CASSSKAGAGNEKLFF
TRBJ2-2	few	TRBD1	TRBV5-1	TGCGCCAGCAGCTTGGTCGGGGGACAGGGTACCGGGGAGCTGTTTTTT	CASSLVGGQGTGELFF
TRBJ2-7	-	TRBD2	TRBV11-2	TGTGCCAGCAGCTTGAGCGGGAGGGCCAACGAGCAGTACTTC	CASSLSGRANEQYF
TRBJ1-4	-	-	TRBV21-1	TGTGCCAGCAGCTCACTAGGGGGGGTAGGGGATGAAAAACTGTTTTTT	CASSSLGGVGDEKLFF
TRBJ2-7	-	-	TRBV5-4	TGTGCCAGCACCACGGGACTCAACTCCTACGAGCAGTACTTC	CASTTGLNSYEQYF
TRBJ1-1	-	-	TRBV6-5	TGTGCCAGCAGTTACTCGTTTCAGTCCATGAACACTGAAGCTTTCTTT	CASSYSFQSMNTEAFF
TRBJ1-1	-	-	TRBV11-2	TGTGCCAGCAGCTTACAGGGGTCGAACACTGAAGCTTTCTTT	CASSLQGSNTEAFF
TRBJ2-7	once	-	TRBV10-2	TGCGCCAGCATACTCCGGGACTCTAGCTCCTACGAGCAGTACTTC	CASILRDSSSYEQYF
TRBJ1-1	-	TRBD1	TRBV19	TGTGCCAGTAGTAGAACAGGGGGCGCGGGGACTGAAGCTTTCTTT	CASSRTGGAGTEAFF
TRBJ2-3	-	TRBD2	TRBV3-1/TRBV3-2	TGTGCCAGCAGCCAAGGAGGGACTAGCGGGAGTGGGGCAGATACGCAGTATTTT	CASSQGGTSGSGADTQYF
TRBJ2-1	-	TRBD2	TRBV7-9	TGTGCCAGCAGCTTACGCGGGAGCTCCTACAATGAGCAGTTCTTC	CASSLRGSSYNEQFF
TRBJ2-7	-	-	TRBV5-5	TGTGCCAGCAGCTTGGGGCAGTCCTACGAGCAGTACTTC	CASSLGQSYEQYF
TRBJ2-3	-	-	TRBV11-3	TGTGCCAGCAGCTTAGCGGTGGGGGCCCGCACAGATACGCAGTATTTT	CASSLAVGARTDTQYF
TRBJ2-7	-	-	TRBV25-1	TGTGCCAGCAGTACTACCGGGTTCCCCTCCTACGAGCAGTACTTC	CASSTTGFPSYEQYF
TRBJ2-1	-	TRBD1	TRBV6-5	TGTGCCAGCGGGGGACAGGGTAACTACAATGAGCAGTTCTTC	CASGGQGNYNEQFF
TRBJ2-2	-	TRBD2	TRBV11-3	TGTGCCAGCAGCTTAGAAGCGGGAGAAGTCACCGGGGAGCTGTTTTTT	CASSLEAGEVTGELFF
TRBJ2-7	-	-	TRBV5-1	TGCGCCAGCAGCTTGGAAGCTTCTGGCGGGCAGCAGTACTTC	CASSLEASGGQQYF
TRBJ1-5	-	TRBD1	TRBV10-1	TGCGCCAGCAGTGAGTCGTGTACAGGGGGCCCCAATCAGCCCCAGCATTTT	CASSESCTGGPNQPQHF
TRBJ1-6	-	-	TRBV5-4	TGTGCCAGCAGCTCCTTGGACACCCTGAGTTCACCCCTCCACTTT	CASSSLDTLSSPLHF
TRBJ2-1	-	TRBD2	TRBV6-4	TGTGCCAGCAGTTTAAGGGAGGGCTCCTACAATGAGCAGTTCTTC	CASSLREGSYNEQFF
TRBJ2-5	-	-	TRBV10-3	TGTGCCATCAGTGATGTCGGGGAGACCCAGTACTTC	CAISDVGETQYF
TRBJ2-1	-	TRBD2	TRBV2	TGTGCCAGCTGGGACTACCCTGGCGTGCAGTTCTTC	CASWDYPGVQFF
TRBJ2-3	-	TRBD1	TRBV2	TGTGCCAGCAGTAGGGACAGGGGATCGGGAGATACGCAGTATTTT	CASSRDRGSGDTQYF
TRBJ2-1	-	TRBD1	TRBV3-1/TRBV3-2	TGTGCCAGCAGCCAAGAGGGACAGGGTTACAATGAGCAGTTCTTC	CASSQEGQGYNEQFF
TRBJ1-1	-	-	TRBV2	TGTGCCAGCAGCGCCTATAGAGGAGACACTGAAGCTTTCTTT	CASSAYRGDTEAFF
TRBJ2-7	-	-	TRBV28	TGTGCCAGCAGTTTGGTTCGGGATAGGTACGAGCAGTACTTC	CASSLVRDRYEQYF
TRBJ2-7	-	-	TRBV14	TGTGCCAGCAGCCAAAATAATTTGCAGTACTTC	CASSQNNLQYF
TRBJ2-5	-	-	TRBV6-2/TRBV6-3	TGTGCCAGCAGTTACCGCCAAGAGACCCAGTACTTC	CASSYRQETQYF
TRBJ2-7	-	TRBD1	TRBV6-2/TRBV6-3	TGTGCCAGCAGCGCTTTACTGACAGGGGTTTACGAGCAGTACTTC	CASSALLTGVYEQYF
TRBJ2-3	-	-	TRBV19	TGTGCCAGTAGTATCCGGACTAGCACAGATACGCAGTATTTT	CASSIRTSTDTQYF
TRBJ2-2	-	-	TRBV7-8	TGTGCCAGCAGCGTGGAGGTCGGGGAGCTGTTTTTT	CASSVEVGELFF
TRBJ1-1	-	-	TRBV11-3	TGTGCCAGCAGTAGGACCGGGAGTAAGCCTTTCTTT	CASSRTGSKPFF
TRBJ1-4	-	TRBD1	TRBV5-1	TGCGCCAGCAGCCCGACAGGGGGCTTTGAAAAACTGTTTTTT	CASSPTGGFEKLFF
TRBJ1-5	-	-	TRBV30	TGTGCCTGGAGTGGGAAAGAAGCAGGCAGCAATCAGCCCCAGCATTTT	CAWSGKEAGSNQPQHF
TRBJ2-5	once	TRBD1	TRBV25-1	TGTGCCAGCAGTGAATCCCTAGGGGGGGACAGGGGTAGGGAGACCCAGTACTTC	CASSESLGGDRGRETQYF
TRBJ1-1	-	-	TRBV7-6	TGTGCCAGCAGCCCGGACTTGAGCACCGAAGCTTTCTTT	CASSPDLSTEAFF
TRBJ1-1	once	TRBD1	TRBV28	TGTGCCAGCAGTGCATTCAGGGGGCTGAACACTGAAGCTTTCTTT	CASSAFRGLNTEAFF
TRBJ1-2	-	TRBD1	TRBV7-8	TGTGCCAGCAGCCACAGGGGTCCCGAGTGGGGCTACACCTTC	CASSHRGPEWGYTF
TRBJ2-2	-	TRBD2	TRBV28	TGTGCCAGCAGTTTTACTAGCGGGAACACCGGGGAGCTGTTTTTT	CASSFTSGNTGELFF
TRBJ1-2	-	-	TRBV28	TGTGCCACCACTCTAAACATAGGGGCGCGTGGCTACACCTTC	CATTLNIGARGYTF
TRBJ2-3	-	-	TRBV7-9	TGTGCCAGCAGCTTAGCGGGGAGTCCTAGCACAGATACGCAGTATTTT	CASSLAGSPSTDTQYF
TRBJ2-2	-	-	TRBV10-1	TGCGCCAGCATGTCGGCGGATGGGACCGGGGAGCTGTTTTTT	CASMSADGTGELFF
TRBJ2-3	-	TRBD1	TRBV11-3	TGTGCCAGCAGCCCGGGACAGGGGGCGTCGAGAGATACGCAGTATTTT	CASSPGQGASRDTQYF
TRBJ2-1	-	-	TRBV6-2/TRBV6-3	TGTGCCAGCAGTTACCCAGGAAATGAGCAGTTCTTC	CASSYPGNEQFF
TRBJ2-7	-	TRBD2	TRBV9	TGTGCCAGCAGCGTATTTGGCGGGGGACCCAGCTCCTACGAGCAGTACTTC	CASSVFGGGPSSYEQYF
TRBJ2-1	once	TRBD2	TRBV4-3	TGCGCCAGCAGCCTCTCGGGGACTAGCAATGAGCAGTTCTTC	CASSLSGTSNEQFF
TRBJ2-7	-	TRBD1	TRBV27	TGTGCCAGCAGGAGACAGGGTACCTACGAGCAGTACTTC	CASRRQGTYEQYF
TRBJ2-1	-	TRBD1	TRBV7-9	TGTGCCAGCAGCTCCCCCGGGACAGGGGCCCATGAGCAGTTCTTC	CASSSPGTGAHEQFF
TRBJ2-1	-	TRBD2	TRBV19	TGTGCCAGTAGTATGATCGGGGAGGGTCAGTTCTTC	CASSMIGEGQFF
TRBJ1-2	once	-	TRBV14	TGTGCCAGCAGCCAGGAGACAGCACCTACTCGTGGCTACACCTTC	CASSQETAPTRGYTF
TRBJ2-5	-	TRBD1	TRBV3-1/TRBV3-2	TGTGCCAGCAGCCAAGCTAAAGGACAGGGGACGACCCAGTACTTC	CASSQAKGQGTTQYF
TRBJ2-1	once	-	TRBV28	TGTGCCAGCAGTTTATACCCCGGACAAATTGAGCAGTTCTTC	CASSLYPGQIEQFF
TRBJ1-6	-	TRBD1	TRBV28	TGTGCCAGCAGTTCGCCCAGCACAGGGGGAAGCTCCTATAATTCACCCCTCCACTTT	CASSSPSTGGSSYNSPLHF
TRBJ1-5	-	TRBD1	TRBV6-1	TGTGCCAGCAGAGAAGGAGTAGGGACAGGGTCGGTAGATCAGCCCCAGCATTTT	CASREGVGTGSVDQPQHF
TRBJ2-1	-	TRBD2	TRBV9	TGTGCCAGCAGGGCCCCGGGAGGGCCGCATGAGCAGTTCTTC	CASRAPGGPHEQFF